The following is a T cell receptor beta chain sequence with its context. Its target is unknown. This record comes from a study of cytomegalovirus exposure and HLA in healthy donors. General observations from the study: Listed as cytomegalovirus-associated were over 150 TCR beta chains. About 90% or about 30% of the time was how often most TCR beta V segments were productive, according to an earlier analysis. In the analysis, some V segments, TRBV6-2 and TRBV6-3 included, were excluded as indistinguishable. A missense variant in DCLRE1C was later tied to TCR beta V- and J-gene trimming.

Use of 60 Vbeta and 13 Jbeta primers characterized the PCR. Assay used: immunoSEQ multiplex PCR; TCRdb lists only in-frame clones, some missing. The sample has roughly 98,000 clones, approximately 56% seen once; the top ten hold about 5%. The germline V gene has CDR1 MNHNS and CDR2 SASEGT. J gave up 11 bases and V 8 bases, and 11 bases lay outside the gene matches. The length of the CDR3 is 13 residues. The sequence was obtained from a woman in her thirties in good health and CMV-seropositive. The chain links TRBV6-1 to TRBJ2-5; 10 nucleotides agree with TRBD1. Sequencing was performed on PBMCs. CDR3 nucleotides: TGTGCCAGCTACGTCCCGGGACAGGGGACGCAGTACTTC. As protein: CASYVPGQGTQYF.